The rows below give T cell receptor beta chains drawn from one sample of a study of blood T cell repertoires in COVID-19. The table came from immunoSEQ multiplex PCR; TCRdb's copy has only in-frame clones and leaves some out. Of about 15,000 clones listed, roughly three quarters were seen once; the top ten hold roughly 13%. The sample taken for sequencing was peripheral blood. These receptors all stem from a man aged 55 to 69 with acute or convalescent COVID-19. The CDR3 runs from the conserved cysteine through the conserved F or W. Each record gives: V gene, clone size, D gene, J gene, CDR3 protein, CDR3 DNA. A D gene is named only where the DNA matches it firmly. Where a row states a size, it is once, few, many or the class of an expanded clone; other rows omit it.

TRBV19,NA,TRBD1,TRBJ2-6,CASSSGTGSSGANVLTF,TGTGCCAGTAGTTCCGGGACAGGCTCCTCTGGGGCCAACGTCCTGACTTTC
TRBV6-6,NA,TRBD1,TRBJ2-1,CASSHPGQGRVNEQFF,TGTGCCAGCAGTCACCCGGGACAGGGGAGGGTAAATGAGCAGTTCTTC
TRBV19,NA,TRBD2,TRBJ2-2,CASSRTSVDTGELFF,TGTGCCAGTAGCAGGACTAGCGTTGACACCGGGGAGCTGTTTTTT
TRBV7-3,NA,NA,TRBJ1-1,CASSINPAVNTEAFF,TGTGCCAGCAGTATAAACCCCGCAGTGAACACTGAAGCTTTCTTT
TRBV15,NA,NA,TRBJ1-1,CATSRDDRVEAFF,TGTGCCACCAGCAGAGACGATCGCGTTGAAGCTTTCTTT
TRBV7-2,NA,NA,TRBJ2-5,CASSFSHGETQYF,TGTGCCAGCAGCTTCTCCCACGGAGAGACCCAGTACTTC
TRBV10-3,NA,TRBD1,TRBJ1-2,CAIRTTGLRGYTF,TGTGCCATCAGGACGACAGGGCTACGAGGCTACACCTTC
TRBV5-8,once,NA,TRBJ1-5,CASSPRGRLNQPQHF,TGTGCCAGCAGTCCTAGGGGCAGACTCAATCAGCCCCAGCATTTT
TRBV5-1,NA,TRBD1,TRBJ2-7,CASSPGTAYEQYF,TGCGCCAGCAGCCCGGGGACAGCCTACGAGCAGTACTTC
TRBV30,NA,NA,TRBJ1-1,CAWTNRVTEAFF,TGTGCCTGGACTAACAGGGTCACTGAAGCTTTCTTT
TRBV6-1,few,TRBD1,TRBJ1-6,CASSETGQGSSPLHF,TGTGCCAGCAGTGAAACAGGACAGGGTAGTTCACCCCTCCACTTT
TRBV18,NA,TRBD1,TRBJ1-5,CASSPEAGGWQPQHF,TGTGCCAGCTCACCCGAAGCAGGGGGTTGGCAGCCCCAGCATTTT
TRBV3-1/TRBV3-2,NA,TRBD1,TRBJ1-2,CASSQETGAYGYTF,TGTGCCAGCAGCCAGGAGACAGGGGCCTATGGCTACACCTTC
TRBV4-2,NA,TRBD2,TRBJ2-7,CASSQEGFLAGPSYEQYF,TGTGCCAGCAGCCAAGAAGGCTTTCTAGCGGGACCGTCCTACGAGCAGTACTTC
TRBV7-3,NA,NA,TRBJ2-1,CASSSAVNNEQFF,TGTGCCAGCAGCTCAGCGGTGAACAATGAGCAGTTCTTC
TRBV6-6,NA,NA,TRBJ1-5,CASSYSRRANQPQHF,TGTGCCAGCAGTTACTCGCGCAGGGCGAATCAGCCCCAGCATTTT
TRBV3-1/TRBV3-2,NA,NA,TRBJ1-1,CASSQGYREAFF,TGTGCCAGCAGCCAAGGATACCGAGAGGCTTTCTTT
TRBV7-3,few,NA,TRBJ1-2,CASSPSGKGRTGYGYTF,TGTGCCAGCAGCCCCTCAGGGAAAGGGAGGACGGGCTATGGCTACACCTTC
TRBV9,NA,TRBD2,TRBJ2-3,CASSVGLAATDTQYF,TGTGCCAGCAGCGTGGGACTAGCGGCCACAGATACGCAGTATTTT
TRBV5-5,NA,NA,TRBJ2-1,CASSPLAGAYNEQFF,TGTGCCAGCAGTCCCCTCGCGGGGGCATACAATGAGCAGTTCTTC
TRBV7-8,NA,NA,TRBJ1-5,CASSFPYQPQHF,TGTGCCAGCAGCTTCCCGTATCAGCCCCAGCATTTT
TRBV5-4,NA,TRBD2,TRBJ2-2,CASSPGRGLNTGELFF,TGTGCCAGCAGTCCGGGGAGGGGCCTGAACACCGGGGAGCTGTTTTTT
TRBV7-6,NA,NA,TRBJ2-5,CASSLGGRDQETQYF,TGTGCCAGCAGCTTAGGGGGCAGGGACCAAGAGACCCAGTACTTC
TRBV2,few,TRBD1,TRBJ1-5,CASSVQGAVQPQHF,TGTGCCAGCAGTGTTCAGGGGGCTGTTCAGCCCCAGCATTTT
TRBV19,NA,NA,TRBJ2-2,CASSTNRGGELFF,TGTGCCAGTAGTACGAACCGGGGCGGGGAGCTGTTTTTT
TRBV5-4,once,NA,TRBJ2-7,CASSLGGTVLYEQYF,TGTGCCAGCAGCTTGGGCGGGACCGTACTCTACGAGCAGTACTTC
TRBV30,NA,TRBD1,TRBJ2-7,CASGTGLSYEQYF,TGTGCCTCCGGGACAGGGCTCTCCTACGAGCAGTACTTC
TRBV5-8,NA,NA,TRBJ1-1,CASRHVGRPNTEAFF,TGTGCCAGCAGGCACGTCGGGAGACCGAACACTGAAGCTTTCTTT
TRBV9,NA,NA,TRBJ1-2,CASSVPGGIDGYTF,TGTGCCAGCAGCGTACCCGGAGGGATAGATGGCTACACCTTC
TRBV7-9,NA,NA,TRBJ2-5,CASSLYRAGQETQYF,TGTGCCAGCAGCTTATACCGTGCAGGCCAAGAGACCCAGTACTTC
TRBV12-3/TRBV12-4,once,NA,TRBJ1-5,CASSSGVQPQHF,TGTGCCAGCAGTTCAGGGGTTCAGCCCCAGCATTTT
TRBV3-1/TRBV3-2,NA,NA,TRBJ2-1,CASTQAGSSYNEQFF,TGTGCCAGCACCCAAGCCGGGAGCTCCTACAATGAGCAGTTCTTC
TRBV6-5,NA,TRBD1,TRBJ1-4,CASTPGTANEKLFF,TGTGCCAGCACTCCCGGGACAGCTAATGAAAAACTGTTTTTT
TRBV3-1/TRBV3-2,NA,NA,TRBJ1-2,CASSQVPGVNYGYTF,TGTGCCAGCAGCCAAGTCCCCGGGGTTAACTATGGCTACACCTTC
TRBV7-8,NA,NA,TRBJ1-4,CASSPGRDEKLFF,TGTGCCAGCAGTCCTGGCAGGGATGAAAAACTGTTTTTT
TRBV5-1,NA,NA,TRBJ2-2,CASSLAQGNTGELFF,TGCGCCAGCAGCTTGGCCCAGGGGAACACCGGGGAGCTGTTTTTT
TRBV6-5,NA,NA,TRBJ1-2,CARITTTDNYGYTF,TGTGCCAGGATTACCACGACTGATAACTATGGCTACACCTTC
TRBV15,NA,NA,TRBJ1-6,CATSREYSSPLHF,TGTGCCACCAGCAGAGAGTATAGTTCACCCCTCCACTTT
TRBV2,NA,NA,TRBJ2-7,CATFGGLGSYEQYF,TGTGCCACCTTCGGGGGGCTGGGGAGCTACGAGCAGTACTTC
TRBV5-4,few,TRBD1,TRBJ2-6,CASSSEATGTGANVLTF,TGTGCCAGCAGCTCGGAAGCGACAGGGACTGGGGCCAACGTCCTGACTTTC
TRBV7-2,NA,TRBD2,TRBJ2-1,CASSQWTSRNEQFF,TGTGCCAGCAGCCAATGGACTAGCAGGAATGAGCAGTTCTTC
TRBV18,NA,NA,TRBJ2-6,CASSPQAIVALGANVLTF,TGTGCCAGCTCACCACAAGCCATCGTTGCTTTAGGGGCCAACGTCCTGACTTTC
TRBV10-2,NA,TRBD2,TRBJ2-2,CASSELAGGPSTGELFF,TGCGCCAGCAGTGAGTTAGCGGGGGGGCCCAGCACCGGGGAGCTGTTTTTT
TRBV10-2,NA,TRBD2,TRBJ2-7,CASSLLAGDYEQYF,TGCGCCAGCAGTCTCCTGGCGGGGGACTACGAGCAGTACTTC
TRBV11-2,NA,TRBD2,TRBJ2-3,CASSLAGGTDTQYF,TGTGCCAGCAGCCTAGCGGGGGGCACAGATACGCAGTATTTT
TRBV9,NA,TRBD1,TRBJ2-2,CASSARQGATGELFF,TGTGCCAGCAGCGCCCGACAGGGGGCAACCGGGGAGCTGTTTTTT
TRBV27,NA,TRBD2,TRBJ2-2,CASRPGLAVVGELFF,TGTGCCAGCAGACCGGGACTAGCGGTTGTCGGGGAGCTGTTTTTT
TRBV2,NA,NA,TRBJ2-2,CASRYDNSRHTGELFF,TGTGCCAGCAGATACGATAACAGCCGCCACACCGGGGAGCTGTTTTTT
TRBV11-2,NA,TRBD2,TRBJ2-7,CASSLDSGGRSYEQYF,TGTGCCAGCAGCTTAGATAGCGGGGGGCGATCCTACGAGCAGTACTTC
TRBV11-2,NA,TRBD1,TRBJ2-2,CASSLGQGNAGELFF,TGTGCCAGCAGCTTAGGACAGGGGAACGCCGGGGAGCTGTTTTTT
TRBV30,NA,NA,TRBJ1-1,CAWSVVGLMNTEAFF,TGTGCCTGGAGTGTGGTCGGACTCATGAACACTGAAGCTTTCTTT
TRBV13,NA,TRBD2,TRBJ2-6,CASSSGGSGANVLTF,TGTGCCAGCAGCTCGGGGGGCTCTGGGGCCAACGTCCTGACTTTC
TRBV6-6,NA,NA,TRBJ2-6,CASSRRGSGANVLTF,TGTGCCAGTAGTAGGCGGGGCTCTGGGGCCAACGTCCTGACTTTC
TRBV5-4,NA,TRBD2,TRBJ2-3,CASSPNGGSGGDTQYF,TGTGCCAGCAGCCCCAACGGCGGGAGTGGGGGAGATACGCAGTATTTT
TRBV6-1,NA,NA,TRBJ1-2,CASSEGQGRYGYTF,TGTGCCAGCAGTGAAGGTCAGGGGAGATATGGCTACACCTTC
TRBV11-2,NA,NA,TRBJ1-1,CASSRGGGRVKGNTEAFF,TGTGCCAGCAGTCGAGGTGGGGGCAGGGTAAAGGGAAACACTGAAGCTTTCTTT
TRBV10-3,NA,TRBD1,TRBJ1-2,CAISERRTGIHYGYTF,TGTGCCATCAGTGAGAGGCGGACAGGGATTCACTATGGCTACACCTTC
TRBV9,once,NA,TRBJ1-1,CASSPGGGRGDTEAFF,TGTGCCAGCAGCCCTGGGGGAGGGCGAGGGGACACTGAAGCTTTCTTT
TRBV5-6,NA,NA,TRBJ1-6,CASSLPNSPLHF,TGTGCCAGCAGCTTGCCAAATTCACCCCTCCACTTT
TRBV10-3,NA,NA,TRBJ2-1,CATREGGGGGDEQFF,TGTGCCACAAGGGAAGGTGGGGGAGGCGGCGATGAGCAGTTCTTC